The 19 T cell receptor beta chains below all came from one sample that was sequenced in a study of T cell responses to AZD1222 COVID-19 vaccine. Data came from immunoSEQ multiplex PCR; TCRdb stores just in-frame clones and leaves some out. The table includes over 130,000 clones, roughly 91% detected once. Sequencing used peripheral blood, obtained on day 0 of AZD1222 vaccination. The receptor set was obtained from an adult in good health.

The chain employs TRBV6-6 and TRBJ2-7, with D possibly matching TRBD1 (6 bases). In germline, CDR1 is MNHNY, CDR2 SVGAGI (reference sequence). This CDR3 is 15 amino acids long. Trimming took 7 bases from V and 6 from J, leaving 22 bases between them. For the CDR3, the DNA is TGTGCCAGCAAGCCCCTGGGGGACATGGGCTCCGAGCAGTACTTC. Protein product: CASKPLGDMGSEQYF.

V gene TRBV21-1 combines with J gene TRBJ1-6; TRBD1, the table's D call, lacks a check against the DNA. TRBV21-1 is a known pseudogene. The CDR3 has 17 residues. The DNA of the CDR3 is TGTGCCAGCAGCAAAGGATCGCCAGTGTCCTATAATTCACCCCTCCACTTT. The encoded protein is CASSKGSPVSYNSPLHF.

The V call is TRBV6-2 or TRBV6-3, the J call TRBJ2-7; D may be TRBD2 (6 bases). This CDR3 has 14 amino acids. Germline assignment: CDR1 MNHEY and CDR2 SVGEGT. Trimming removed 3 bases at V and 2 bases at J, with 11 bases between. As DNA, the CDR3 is TGTGCCAGCAGTTATGGCGGGGACCCCTACGAGCAGTACTTC. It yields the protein CASSYGGDPYEQYF.

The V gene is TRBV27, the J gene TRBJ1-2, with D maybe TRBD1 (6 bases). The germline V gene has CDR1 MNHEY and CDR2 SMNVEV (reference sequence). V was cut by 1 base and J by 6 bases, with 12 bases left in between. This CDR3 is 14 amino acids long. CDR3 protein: CASSLYPGADGYTF. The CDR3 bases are TGTGCCAGCAGTTTATACCCGGGGGCGGATGGCTACACCTTC.

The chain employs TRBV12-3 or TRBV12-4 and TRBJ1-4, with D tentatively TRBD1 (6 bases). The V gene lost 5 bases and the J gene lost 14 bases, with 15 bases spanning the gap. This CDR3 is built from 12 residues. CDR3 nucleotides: TGTGCCAGCAGTCGCAGGGGAGCGGCTCTGTTTTTT. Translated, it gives CASSRRGAALFF.

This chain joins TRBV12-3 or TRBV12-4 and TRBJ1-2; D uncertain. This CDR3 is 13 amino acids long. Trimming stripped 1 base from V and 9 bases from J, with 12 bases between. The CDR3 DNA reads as TGTGCCAGCAGTTTAGGAGTCGGTATGAGCTACACCTTC. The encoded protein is CASSLGVGMSYTF.

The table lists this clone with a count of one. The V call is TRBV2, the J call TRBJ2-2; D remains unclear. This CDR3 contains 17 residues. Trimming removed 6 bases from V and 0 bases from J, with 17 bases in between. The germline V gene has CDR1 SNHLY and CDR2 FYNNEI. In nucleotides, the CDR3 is TGTGCCAGCAGGGCTGGGCGGCGCCTCGCGAACACCGGGGAGCTGTTTTTT. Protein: CASRAGRRLANTGELFF.

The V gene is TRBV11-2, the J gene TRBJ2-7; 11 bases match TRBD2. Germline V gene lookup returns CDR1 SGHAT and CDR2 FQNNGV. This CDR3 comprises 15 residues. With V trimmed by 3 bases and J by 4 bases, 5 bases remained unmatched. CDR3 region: CASSFRLAGPYEQYF. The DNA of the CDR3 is TGTGCCAGCAGCTTCAGACTAGCGGGACCTTACGAGCAGTACTTC.

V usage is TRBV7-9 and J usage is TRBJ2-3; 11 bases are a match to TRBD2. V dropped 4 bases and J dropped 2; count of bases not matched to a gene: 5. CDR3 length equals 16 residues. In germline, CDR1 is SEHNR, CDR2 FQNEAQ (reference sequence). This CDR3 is CASSSLAGVTTDTQYF. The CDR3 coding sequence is TGTGCCAGCAGCTCACTAGCGGGGGTTACCACAGATACGCAGTATTTT. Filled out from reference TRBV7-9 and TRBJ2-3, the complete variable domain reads DTGVSQNPRHKITKRGQNVTFRCDPISEHNRLYWYRQTLGQGPEFLTYFQNEAQLEKSRLLSDRFSAERPKGSFSTLEIQRTEQGDSAMYLCASSSLAGVTTDTQYFGPGTRLTVL.

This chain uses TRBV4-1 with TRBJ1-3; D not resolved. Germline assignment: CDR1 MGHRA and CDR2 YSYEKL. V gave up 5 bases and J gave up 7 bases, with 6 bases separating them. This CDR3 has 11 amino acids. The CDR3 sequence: CASSGSNTIYF. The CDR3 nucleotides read TGCGCCAGCAGCGGCTCGAACACCATATATTTT.

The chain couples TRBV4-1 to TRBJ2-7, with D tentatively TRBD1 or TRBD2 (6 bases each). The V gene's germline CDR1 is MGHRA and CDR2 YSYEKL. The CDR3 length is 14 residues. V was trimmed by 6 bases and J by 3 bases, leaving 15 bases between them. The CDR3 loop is CASSSGQFGYEQYF. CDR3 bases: TGCGCCAGCAGTAGCGGACAGTTCGGCTACGAGCAGTACTTC.

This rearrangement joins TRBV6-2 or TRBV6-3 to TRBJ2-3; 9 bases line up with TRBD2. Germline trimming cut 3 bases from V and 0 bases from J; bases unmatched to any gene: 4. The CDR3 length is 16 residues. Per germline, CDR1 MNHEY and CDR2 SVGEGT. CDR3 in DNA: TGTGCCAGCAGTTATGAGGGACTAGCCAGCACAGATACGCAGTATTTT. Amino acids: CASSYEGLASTDTQYF.

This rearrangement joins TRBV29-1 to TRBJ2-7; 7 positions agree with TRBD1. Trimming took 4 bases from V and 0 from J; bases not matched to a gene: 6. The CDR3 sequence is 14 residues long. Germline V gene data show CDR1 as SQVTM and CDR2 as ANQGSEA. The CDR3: CSVGGKGASYEQYF. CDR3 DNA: TGCAGCGTTGGAGGGAAGGGGGCCTCCTACGAGCAGTACTTC.

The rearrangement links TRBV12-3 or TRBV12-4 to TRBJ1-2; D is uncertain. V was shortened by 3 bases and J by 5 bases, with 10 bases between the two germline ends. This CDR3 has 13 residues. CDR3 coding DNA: TGTGCCAGCAGTTTTAGCGGGGAATATGGCTACACCTTC. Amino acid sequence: CASSFSGEYGYTF.

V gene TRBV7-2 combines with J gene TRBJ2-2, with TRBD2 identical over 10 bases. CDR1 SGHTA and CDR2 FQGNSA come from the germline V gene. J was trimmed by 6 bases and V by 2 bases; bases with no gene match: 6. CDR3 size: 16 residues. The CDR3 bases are TGTGCCAGCAGCTTACCAGCGGGGGGGCCACCCGGGGAGCTGTTTTTT. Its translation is CASSLPAGGPPGELFF.

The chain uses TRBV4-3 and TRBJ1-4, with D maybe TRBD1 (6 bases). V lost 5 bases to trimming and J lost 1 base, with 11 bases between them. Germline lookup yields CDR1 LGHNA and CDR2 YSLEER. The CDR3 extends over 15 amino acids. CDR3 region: CASSAQGQTNEKLFF. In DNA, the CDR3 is TGCGCCAGCAGCGCGCAGGGGCAAACTAATGAAAAACTGTTTTTT.

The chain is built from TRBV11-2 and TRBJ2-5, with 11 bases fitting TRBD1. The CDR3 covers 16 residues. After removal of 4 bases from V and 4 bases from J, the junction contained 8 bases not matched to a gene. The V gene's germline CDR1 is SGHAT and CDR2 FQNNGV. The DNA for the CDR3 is TGTGCCAGCAGCTCCGGACAGGGGGCTCTATCAGAGACCCAGTACTTC. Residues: CASSSGQGALSETQYF. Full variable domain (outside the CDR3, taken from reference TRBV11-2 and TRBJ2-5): EAGVAQSPRYKIIEKRQSVAFWCNPISGHATLYWYQQILGQGPKLLIQFQNNGVVDDSQLPKDRFSAERLKGVDSTLKIQPAKLEDSAVYLCASSSGQGALSETQYFGPGTRLLVL.

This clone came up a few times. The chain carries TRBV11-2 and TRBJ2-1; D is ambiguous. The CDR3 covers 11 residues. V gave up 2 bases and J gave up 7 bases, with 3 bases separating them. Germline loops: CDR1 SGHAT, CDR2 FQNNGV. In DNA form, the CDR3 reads TGTGCCAGCAGCTTAATGAATGAGCAGTTCTTC. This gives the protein CASSLMNEQFF.

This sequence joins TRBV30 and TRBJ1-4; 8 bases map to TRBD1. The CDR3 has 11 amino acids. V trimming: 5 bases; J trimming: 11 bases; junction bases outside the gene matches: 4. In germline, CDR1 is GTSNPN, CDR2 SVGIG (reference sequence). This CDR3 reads CAWGQGYKLFF. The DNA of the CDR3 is TGTGCCTGGGGACAGGGATATAAACTGTTTTTT.